A single sample is the source of the 31 T cell receptor beta chains below, sequenced in a study of blood T cell repertoires in COVID-19. Here immunoSEQ multiplex PCR was the method, and the copy in TCRdb shows in-frame clones only, minus some. The sample yields 15,000 to 20,000 clones, 93% seen once. The sequenced material came from peripheral blood. All receptors derive from a human donor in a cohort sampled during active COVID-19.

This chain connects TRBV7-8 to TRBJ1-2; TRBD1 matches 7 bases. V shed 1 base, J shed 9 bases, and the junction held 11 bases outside the gene matches. Germline CDR1 and CDR2: SGHVS and FQNEAQ. The CDR3 consists of 15 residues. CDR3 in amino acids: CASSLVARTGFSYTF. CDR3 bases: TGTGCCAGCAGCTTAGTGGCGAGGACAGGCTTTAGCTACACCTTC.

This chain joins TRBV6-2 or TRBV6-3 and TRBJ1-1, with D perhaps TRBD1 (5 bases). Germline V gene lookup returns CDR1 MNHEY and CDR2 SVGEGT. The CDR3 has 12 residues. V was trimmed by 1 base and J by 11 bases, leaving 11 bases between them. CDR3 sequence (DNA): TGTGCCAGCAGTTACTTCGAGGAGGGGGCTTTCTTT. This translates into CASSYFEEGAFF.

The genes are TRBV5-1 and TRBJ2-5; 9 positions match TRBD1. Per germline, CDR1 SGHRS and CDR2 YFSETQ. V shed 4 bases, J shed 5 bases, and the junction held 3 bases outside the gene matches. The CDR3 consists of 13 residues. CDR3 sequence: CASSGTGIETQYF. CDR3 coding DNA: TGCGCCAGCAGCGGGACAGGGATCGAGACCCAGTACTTC.

This chain joins TRBV27 and TRBJ2-7; D is unresolved. This CDR3 is built from 14 residues. V was trimmed by 4 bases and J by 3 bases, leaving 13 bases between them. The germline CDR1 and CDR2 sequences are MNHEY and SMNVEV (reference sequence). The CDR3 DNA reads as TGTGCCAGCAGTTGGGCCGGTGGTCGCTACGAGCAGTACTTC. This codes for CASSWAGGRYEQYF.

This rearrangement joins TRBV9 to TRBJ2-5, with a tentative D call TRBD1 (7 bases). The V and J ends lost 2 bases and 3 bases respectively, with 17 bases between them. Germline V gene lookup returns CDR1 SGDLS and CDR2 YYNGEE. The CDR3 spans 16 residues. The CDR3 DNA is TGTGCCAGCAGCGTTTTCGGGACAGCGGGTGAAGAGACCCAGTACTTC. Amino acids: CASSVFGTAGEETQYF.

V gene TRBV7-9 combines with J gene TRBJ2-3; D is uncertain. The germline V gene has CDR1 SEHNR and CDR2 FQNEAQ (reference sequence). The CDR3 extends over 15 amino acids. V lost 5 bases to trimming and J lost 0 bases, with 12 bases between them. The CDR3 region is CASSNDSISTDTQYF. Here the CDR3 DNA reads TGTGCCAGCAGCAACGACTCGATTAGCACAGATACGCAGTATTTT.

The chain links TRBV9 to TRBJ2-5; TRBD1 is a possible D gene (5 bases). Trimming left V 0 bases short and J 5 bases short, with 11 bases between. From germline, CDR1 is SGDLS and CDR2 YYNGEE. This CDR3 comprises 14 residues. This CDR3 reads CASSVDSGLETQYF. The CDR3 coding sequence is TGTGCCAGCAGCGTAGATTCAGGGTTGGAGACCCAGTACTTC.

This chain uses TRBV3-1 (or the pseudogene TRBV3-2) with TRBJ2-7; 8 nucleotides agree with TRBD1. In germline, CDR1 is LGHDT, CDR2 YNNKEL (reference sequence). V was pared by 1 base and J by 0 bases, with 11 bases of the junction left unmatched. The CDR3 is 18 residues long. DNA for the CDR3: TGTGCCAGCAGCCAAGTAAAGTACAGGGGGAAATCCTCCTACGAGCAGTACTTC. It translates to CASSQVKYRGKSSYEQYF.

The V call is TRBV19, the J call TRBJ2-1, with D maybe TRBD1 (5 bases). Looked up from germline, CDR1 is LNHDA and CDR2 is SQIVND (reference sequence). The CDR3 extends over 14 amino acids. V was pared by 10 bases and J by 4 bases, with 17 bases between. CDR3 residues: CATKTAGIYNEQFF. The CDR3 DNA sequence: TGTGCCACCAAGACGGCAGGGATTTACAATGAGCAGTTCTTC. Full variable domain (missing parts from reference TRBV19 and TRBJ2-1): DGGITQSPKYLFRKEGQNVTLSCEQNLNHDAMYWYRQDPGQGLRLIYYSQIVNDFQKGDIAEGYSVSREKKESFPLTVTSAQKNPTAFYLCATKTAGIYNEQFFGPGTRLTVL.

This chain links TRBV7-6 with TRBJ2-7, with TRBD1 as a possible D gene (5 bases). The CDR3 has 14 amino acids. CDR1 and CDR2 (germline): SGHVS, FNYEAQ. V was pared by 1 base and J by 1 base, with 8 bases between. The CDR3 DNA sequence: TGTGCCAGCAGCTTAGGGGCAGGGTCCTACGAGCAGTACTTC. It codes for CASSLGAGSYEQYF. Looking up the rest from reference TRBV7-6 and TRBJ2-7 gives the full variable domain: GAGVSQSPRYKVTKRGQDVALRCDPISGHVSLYWYRQALGQGPEFLTYFNYEAQQDKSGLPNDRFSAERPEGSISTLTIQRTEQRDSAMYRCASSLGAGSYEQYFGPGTRLTVT.

J is TRBJ2-1 and V is TRBV7-9; 8 bases align to TRBD2. Germline trimming cut 1 base from V and 2 bases from J; bases unmatched to any gene: 4. The CDR3 is 16 residues long. CDR1 is SEHNR, CDR2 FQNEAQ, per germline (reference sequence). Written as DNA, the CDR3 is TGTGCCAGCAGCTTAGTGGCTAGCGGGCCCTACAATGAGCAGTTCTTC. Protein product: CASSLVASGPYNEQFF. Looking up the rest from reference TRBV7-9 and TRBJ2-1 gives the full variable domain: DTGVSQNPRHKITKRGQNVTFRCDPISEHNRLYWYRQTLGQGPEFLTYFQNEAQLEKSRLLSDRFSAERPKGSFSTLEIQRTEQGDSAMYLCASSLVASGPYNEQFFGPGTRLTVL.

The chain joins TRBV3-1 (or the pseudogene TRBV3-2) to TRBJ2-7, with 12 bases fitting TRBD2. Germline CDR1 LGHDT, CDR2 YNNKEL (reference sequence). With 0 bases clipped from V and 6 bases from J, the junction kept 9 bases outside the gene matches. The CDR3 contains 17 residues. The CDR3 DNA reads TGTGCCAGCAGCCAAGATCGGGCTAGCGGGAGGGCCCTCGAGCAGTACTTC. Its translation: CASSQDRASGRALEQYF.

The chain combines TRBV11-2 with TRBJ1-6; possible D gene TRBD1, 6 bases. Germline values: CDR1 SGHAT, CDR2 FQNNGV. The length of the CDR3 is 16 residues. V dropped 5 bases and J dropped 0 bases, with 11 bases sitting between them. This chain's CDR3 is CASSPRTDSYNSPLHF. The CDR3 region has the DNA TGTGCCAGCAGCCCCCGGACAGACTCCTATAATTCACCCCTCCACTTT.

The rearrangement uses TRBV7-9 and TRBJ2-3, with D uncertain. The CDR3 runs 16 residues. V was trimmed by 2 bases and J by 1 base, leaving 13 bases between them. The germline gives CDR1 SEHNR, CDR2 FQNEAQ (reference sequence). The CDR3 region is CASSLSPALGTDTQYF. The CDR3 DNA follows: TGTGCCAGCAGCTTAAGCCCCGCATTAGGCACAGATACGCAGTATTTT. Complete variable domain (other parts from reference TRBV7-9 and TRBJ2-3): DTGVSQNPRHKITKRGQNVTFRCDPISEHNRLYWYRQTLGQGPEFLTYFQNEAQLEKSRLLSDRFSAERPKGSFSTLEIQRTEQGDSAMYLCASSLSPALGTDTQYFGPGTRLTVL.

The chain has TRBV5-5 and TRBJ2-2; TRBD1 matches at 9 bases. Per germline, CDR1 SGHKS and CDR2 YYEKEE (reference sequence). V lost 5 bases to trimming and J lost 7 bases; unmatched junction nucleotides: 9. This CDR3 has 15 residues. The CDR3 nucleotides are TGTGCCAGCAGTCCCGGGACAGGGAATATCGGGGAGCTGTTTTTT. This encodes CASSPGTGNIGELFF.

Only one count was recorded for this clone. The V and J genes are TRBV5-4 and TRBJ1-6, with 8 bases matching TRBD1. This CDR3 has 13 amino acids. With 4 bases clipped from V and 9 bases from J, the junction kept 3 bases outside the gene matches. CDR1 SGHNT and CDR2 YYREEE come from the germline V gene (reference sequence). The CDR3 loop reads CASSNDRGSPLHF. For the CDR3, the DNA is TGTGCCAGCAGCAACGACAGGGGTTCACCCCTCCACTTT.

The chain joins TRBV11-2 to TRBJ2-1; TRBD2 matches 8 bases. Germline CDR1 is SGHAT and CDR2 is FQNNGV. The CDR3 runs 17 residues. After removal of 5 bases from V and 4 bases from J, the junction contained 13 bases not matched to a gene. The CDR3 region has the DNA TGTGCCAGCAGCCCGCTAGTCCGGGGGGGGTCATACAATGAGCAGTTCTTC. Translated, it gives CASSPLVRGGSYNEQFF.

The gene calls are TRBV7-9 and TRBJ2-1, with D perhaps TRBD2 (5 bases). There are 13 residues in the CDR3. CDR1 is SEHNR and CDR2 is FQNEAQ in the germline V gene (reference sequence). The V end lost 9 bases, the J end lost 8 bases, and 17 bases lay between the germline ends. This CDR3 reads CARGSSIGYEQFF. For the CDR3, the DNA is TGTGCCAGAGGGAGTTCCATAGGGTATGAGCAGTTCTTC. Full variable domain (rest looked up from reference TRBV7-9 and TRBJ2-1): DTGVSQNPRHKITKRGQNVTFRCDPISEHNRLYWYRQTLGQGPEFLTYFQNEAQLEKSRLLSDRFSAERPKGSFSTLEIQRTEQGDSAMYLCARGSSIGYEQFFGPGTRLTVL.

This clone was detected only once. The chain employs TRBV10-3 and TRBJ2-7, with 8 bases that match TRBD2. The CDR3 runs 14 residues. In germline, CDR1 is ENHRY, CDR2 SYGVKD. V was pared by 6 bases and J by 5 bases, with 9 bases of the junction left unmatched. The CDR3 is CAIRGAGEGDEQYF. In nucleotides, the CDR3 is TGTGCCATCAGGGGAGCGGGAGAAGGCGACGAGCAGTACTTC.

The V call is TRBV7-9, the J call TRBJ2-3; D might be TRBD2 (6 bases). V was clipped by 6 bases and J by 6 bases, with 19 bases between them. CDR3 length: 15 amino acids. The germline CDR1 and CDR2 sequences are SEHNR and FQNEAQ (reference sequence). The chain's CDR3 is CASRAPGGEWDTQYF. The CDR3 bases are TGTGCCAGCAGGGCCCCCGGAGGGGAATGGGATACGCAGTATTTT.

The chain couples TRBV11-2 to TRBJ1-3; D uncertain. V dropped 5 bases and J dropped 0 bases, with 14 bases sitting between them. CDR1 is SGHAT and CDR2 is FQNNGV in the germline V gene. The CDR3 contains 16 residues. The CDR3 loop reads CASSTRRKSSGNTIYF. CDR3 in DNA: TGTGCCAGCAGCACTCGGCGGAAGAGCTCTGGAAACACCATATATTTT.

The CDR3 nucleotides read TGTGCCAGCAGCTCCAGACTAGCGGGGGAATCTGGGGCCAACGTCCTGACTTTC. Translation gives CASSSRLAGESGANVLTF. The V and J genes are TRBV7-2 and TRBJ2-6; TRBD2 aligns across 12 bases. This CDR3 has 18 amino acids. Germline CDR1 is SGHTA and CDR2 is FQGNSA. J lost 1 base, V lost 4 bases, and 5 bases had no gene match.

The rearrangement uses TRBV19 and TRBJ2-7; 8 nucleotides align to TRBD1. Germline V gene data show CDR1 as LNHDA and CDR2 as SQIVND (reference sequence). The CDR3 is 13 amino acids. Germline trimming cut 7 bases from V and 5 bases from J; bases unmatched to any gene: 7. This chain's CDR3 is CASNPGTGHEQYF. The CDR3 DNA is TGTGCCAGTAATCCCGGGACAGGACACGAGCAGTACTTC.

The gene calls are TRBV19 and TRBJ1-1; the match to TRBD1 covers 11 bases. This CDR3 has 15 residues. V lost 9 bases and J lost 4; bases outside the gene matches: 10. Germline CDR1 is LNHDA and CDR2 is SQIVND (reference sequence). For the CDR3, the DNA is TGTGCCAGCTCACTATGGACAGGGGGCGGCACTGAAGCTTTCTTT. Protein: CASSLWTGGGTEAFF.

This clone is a singleton in its sample. The V and J genes are TRBV15 and TRBJ1-2, with D tentatively TRBD1 (6 bases). Trimming cost V 0 bases and J 2 bases, with 19 bases left between them. In germline, CDR1 is LNHNV, CDR2 YYDKDF (reference sequence). This CDR3 spans 18 amino acids. The chain's CDR3 is CATSRDRRSTGPNYGYTF. The CDR3 coding sequence is TGTGCCACCAGCAGAGATCGTCGATCAACAGGGCCGAACTATGGCTACACCTTC.

The chain recombines TRBV19 with TRBJ1-2, with 8 positions matching TRBD1. V was pared by 3 bases and J by 2 bases, with 5 bases of the junction left unmatched. The CDR3 consists of 15 residues. Germline CDR1 reads LNHDA; CDR2 reads SQIVND (reference sequence). CDR3 DNA: TGTGCCAGTAGTATTTTTGGACAGGGAAACTATGGCTACACCTTC. Its translation is CASSIFGQGNYGYTF.

The V and J genes are TRBV7-8 and TRBJ1-5; D is perhaps TRBD1 (5 bases). The CDR3 length is 14 residues. Germline assignment: CDR1 SGHVS and CDR2 FQNEAQ. V was trimmed by 1 base and J by 5 bases, leaving 9 bases between them. CDR3 coding DNA: TGTGCCAGCAGCTTAGGACAGAGGCATCAGCCCCAGCATTTT. Translating gives CASSLGQRHQPQHF.

The rearrangement links TRBV2 to TRBJ2-5, with 9 bases that match TRBD1. The germline gives CDR1 SNHLY, CDR2 FYNNEI. The CDR3 consists of 15 residues. Trimming cost V 6 bases and J 1 base; bases outside gene matches: 6. CDR3 residues: CASSQVGQGQETQYF. As DNA, the CDR3 is TGTGCCAGCAGCCAAGTGGGACAGGGCCAAGAGACCCAGTACTTC.

V usage is TRBV28 and J usage is TRBJ1-5, with D uncertain. The germline gives CDR1 MDHEN, CDR2 SYDVKM. The CDR3 spans 16 residues. V was pared by 6 bases and J by 1 base, with 16 bases between. The CDR3 DNA is TGTGCCAGCAGCTTGGGTTCTAGAGGGAGCAATCAGCCCCAGCATTTT. Translation: CASSLGSRGSNQPQHF. Supplemented by reference TRBV28 and TRBJ1-5, the full variable domain reads DVKVTQSSRYLVKRTGEKVFLECVQDMDHENMFWYRQDPGLGLRLIYFSYDVKMKEKGDIPEGYSVSREKKERFSLILESASTNQTSMYLCASSLGSRGSNQPQHFGDGTRLSIL.

The chain recombines TRBV11-2 with TRBJ2-3; D call uncertain. CDR1 is SGHAT and CDR2 is FQNNGV in the germline V gene. V was shortened by 5 bases and J by 1 base, with 13 bases between the two germline ends. CDR3 length: 15 residues. The CDR3, as DNA: TGTGCCAGCAGCCCCTATCCATCGGGCACAGATACGCAGTATTTT. It encodes CASSPYPSGTDTQYF.

The chain links TRBV19 to TRBJ2-1; 8 positions agree with TRBD2. J lost 6 bases, V lost 7 bases, and 2 bases had no gene match. This CDR3 is 12 amino acids long. Germline CDR1 LNHDA, CDR2 SQIVND (reference sequence). For the CDR3, the DNA is TGTGCCAGTAAGCGGGGGACCAATGAGCAGTTCTTC. Translated: CASKRGTNEQFF.